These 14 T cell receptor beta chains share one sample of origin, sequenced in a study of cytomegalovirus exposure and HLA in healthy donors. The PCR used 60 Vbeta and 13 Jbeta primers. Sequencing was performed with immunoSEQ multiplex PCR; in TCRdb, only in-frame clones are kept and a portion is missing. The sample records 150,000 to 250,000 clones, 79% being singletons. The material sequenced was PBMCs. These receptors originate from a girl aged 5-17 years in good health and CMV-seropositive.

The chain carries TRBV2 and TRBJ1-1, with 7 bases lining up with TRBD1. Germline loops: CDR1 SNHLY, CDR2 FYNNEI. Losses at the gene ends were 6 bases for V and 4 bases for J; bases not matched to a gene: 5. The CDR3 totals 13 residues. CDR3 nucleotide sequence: TGTGCCAGCAGCCGACAGGGTGTCACTGAAGCTTTCTTT. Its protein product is CASSRQGVTEAFF.

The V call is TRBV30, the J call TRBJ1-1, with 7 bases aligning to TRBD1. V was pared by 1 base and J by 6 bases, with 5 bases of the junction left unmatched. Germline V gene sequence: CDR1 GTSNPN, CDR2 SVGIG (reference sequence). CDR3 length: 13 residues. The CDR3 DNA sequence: TGTGCCTGGAGTGAATGGACAGGTTCTGAAGCTTTCTTT. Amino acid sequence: CAWSEWTGSEAFF.

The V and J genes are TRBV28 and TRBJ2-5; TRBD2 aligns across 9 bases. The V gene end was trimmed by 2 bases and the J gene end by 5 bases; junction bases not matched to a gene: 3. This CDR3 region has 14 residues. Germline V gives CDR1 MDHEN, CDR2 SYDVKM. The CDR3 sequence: CASSLASGGETQYF. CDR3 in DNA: TGTGCCAGCAGTTTAGCGAGCGGGGGGGAGACCCAGTACTTC.

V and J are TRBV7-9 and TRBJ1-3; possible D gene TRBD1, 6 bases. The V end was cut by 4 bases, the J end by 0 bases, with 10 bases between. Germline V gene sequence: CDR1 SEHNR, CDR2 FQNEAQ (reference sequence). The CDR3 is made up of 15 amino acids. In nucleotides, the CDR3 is TGTGCCAGCAGCTCGGACAGAGGCTCTGGAAACACCATATATTTT. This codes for CASSSDRGSGNTIYF.

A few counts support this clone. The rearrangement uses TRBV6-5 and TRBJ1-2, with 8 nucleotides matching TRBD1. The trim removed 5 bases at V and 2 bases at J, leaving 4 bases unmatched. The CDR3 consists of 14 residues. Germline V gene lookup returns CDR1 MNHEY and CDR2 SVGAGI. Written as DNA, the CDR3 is TGTGCCAGCAGTGAAAGGACAGGGAACTATGGCTACACCTTC. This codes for CASSERTGNYGYTF.

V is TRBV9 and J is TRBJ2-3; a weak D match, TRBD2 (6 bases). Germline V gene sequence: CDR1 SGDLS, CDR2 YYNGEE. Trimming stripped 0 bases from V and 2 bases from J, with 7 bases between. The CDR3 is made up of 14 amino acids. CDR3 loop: CASSVAGDTDTQYF. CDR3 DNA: TGTGCCAGCAGCGTAGCGGGGGACACAGATACGCAGTATTTT.

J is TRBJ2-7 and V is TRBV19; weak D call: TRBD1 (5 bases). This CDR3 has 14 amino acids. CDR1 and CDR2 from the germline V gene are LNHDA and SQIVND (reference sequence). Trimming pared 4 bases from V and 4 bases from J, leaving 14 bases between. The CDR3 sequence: CASSRGRVGYEQYF. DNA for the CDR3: TGTGCCAGTAGTAGAGGCAGGGTCGGGTACGAGCAGTACTTC.

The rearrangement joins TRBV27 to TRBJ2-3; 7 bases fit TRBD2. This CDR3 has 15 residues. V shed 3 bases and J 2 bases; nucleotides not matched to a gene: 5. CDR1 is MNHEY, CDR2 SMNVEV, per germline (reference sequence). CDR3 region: CASSFRGVLTDTQYF. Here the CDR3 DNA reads TGTGCCAGCAGTTTCCGGGGGGTACTCACAGATACGCAGTATTTT.

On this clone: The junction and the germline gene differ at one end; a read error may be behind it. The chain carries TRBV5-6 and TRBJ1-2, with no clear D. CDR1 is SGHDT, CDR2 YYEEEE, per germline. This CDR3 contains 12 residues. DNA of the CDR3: TGTGCCAGCAGCCCCGGGTTCTATGGCCACACCTTC. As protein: CASSPGFYGHTF. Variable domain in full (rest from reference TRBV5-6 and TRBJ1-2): DAGVTQSPTHLIKTRGQQVTLRCSPKSGHDTVSWYQQALGQGPQFIFQYYEEEERQRGNFPDRFSGHQFPNYSSELNVNALLLGDSALYLCASSPGFYGHTFGSGTRLTVV.

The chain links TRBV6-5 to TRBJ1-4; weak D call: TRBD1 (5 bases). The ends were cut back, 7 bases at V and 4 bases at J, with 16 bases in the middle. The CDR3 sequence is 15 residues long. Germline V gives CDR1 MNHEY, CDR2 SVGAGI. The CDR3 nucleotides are TGTGCCAGCACTCCCGGGGGAAGCCATAATGAAAAACTGTTTTTT. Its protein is CASTPGGSHNEKLFF.

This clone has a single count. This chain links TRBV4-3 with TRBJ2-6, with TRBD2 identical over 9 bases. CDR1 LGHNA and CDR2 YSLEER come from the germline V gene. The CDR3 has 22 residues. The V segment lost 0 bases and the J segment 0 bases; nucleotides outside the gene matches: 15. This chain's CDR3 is CASSQEAPPVAGDNSGANVLTF. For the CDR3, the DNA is TGCGCCAGCAGCCAAGAAGCCCCACCCGTAGCGGGGGACAACTCTGGGGCCAACGTCCTGACTTTC.

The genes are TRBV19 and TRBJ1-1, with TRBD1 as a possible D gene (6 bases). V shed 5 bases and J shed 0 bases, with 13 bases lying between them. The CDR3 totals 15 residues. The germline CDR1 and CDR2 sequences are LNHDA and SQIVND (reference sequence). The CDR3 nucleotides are TGTGCCAGTAGTTCACAGGGATTTATGAACACTGAAGCTTTCTTT. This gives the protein CASSSQGFMNTEAFF.

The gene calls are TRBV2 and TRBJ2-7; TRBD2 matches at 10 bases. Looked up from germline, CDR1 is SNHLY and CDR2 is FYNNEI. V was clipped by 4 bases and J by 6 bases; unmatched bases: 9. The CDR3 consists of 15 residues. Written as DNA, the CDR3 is TGTGCCAGCAGTGCCAGCGGGGGGGCCGTGGTCGAGCAGTACTTC. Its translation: CASSASGGAVVEQYF. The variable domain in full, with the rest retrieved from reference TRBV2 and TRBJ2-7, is EPEVTQTPSHQVTQMGQEVILRCVPISNHLYFYWYRQILGQKVEFLVSFYNNEISEKSEIFDDQFSVERPDGSNFTLKIRSTKLEDSAMYFCASSASGGAVVEQYFGPGTRLTVT.

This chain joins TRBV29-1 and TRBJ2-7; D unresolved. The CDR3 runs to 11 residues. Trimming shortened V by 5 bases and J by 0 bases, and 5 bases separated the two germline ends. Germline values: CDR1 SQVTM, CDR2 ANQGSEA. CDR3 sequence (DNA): TGCAGCGTTCGGGTCTCCTACGAGCAGTACTTC. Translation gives CSVRVSYEQYF.